This T cell receptor beta chain was sequenced for a study of cytomegalovirus exposure and HLA in healthy donors. Regarding the study as a whole: When a later analysis was performed, an Asian-associated ancestry cluster reportedly had fewer N-insertions than the approximately 600-donor mean.

The V segment lost 2 bases and the J segment 12 bases; nucleotides outside the gene matches: 7. Per germline, CDR1 MNHEY and CDR2 SVGAGI. This CDR3 region has 15 residues. Both 60 Vbeta primers and 13 Jbeta primers went into the PCR. Measured with immunoSEQ multiplex PCR; TCRdb has only the in-frame clones, and not every one. The table for this sample gives about 210,000 clones. For this clone: What it binds is unknown.

The chain carries TRBV6-5 and TRBJ1-6; 10 bases align to TRBD1. The sample was PBMCs. The clonotype was recovered from a woman aged 25 to 39 in good health and CMV-seropositive. The CDR3 sequence is CASSYRDRGHRPLHF. The DNA of the CDR3 is TGTGCCAGCAGTTACCGTGACAGGGGGCACCGACCCCTCCACTTT.